This passage covers 21 T cell receptor beta chains from one sample sequenced in a study of identical twins. TCRdb independently ran MiXCR on the 5' RACE reads; one entry per CDR3 protein. Here the sample spans around 1.7 million distinct CDR3 sequences, under 35% being singletons. The sequenced sample was cord blood. These receptors came from a newborn girl in good health.

The chain couples TRBV29-1 to TRBJ2-3; D possibly corresponds to TRBD2 (5 bases). The germline gives CDR1 SQVTM, CDR2 ANQGSEA. V lost 6 bases and J 0 bases, leaving 16 bases between the germline ends. The CDR3 contains 15 residues. The CDR3 bases are TGCAGCGTCGACCCCCTAGCTCCCAGCACAGATACGCAGTATTTT. Translated, it gives CSVDPLAPSTDTQYF.

The chain has TRBV6-5 and TRBJ2-1; the D is unclear. The CDR3 contains 17 residues. The V gene lost 3 bases and the J gene lost 7 bases, with 22 bases spanning the gap. Germline CDR1 reads MNHEY; CDR2 reads SVGAGI. The CDR3 DNA is TGTGCCAGCAGTTATGTAACGGGTAGACCTTTTCGGAATGAGCAGTTCTTC. Protein sequence: CASSYVTGRPFRNEQFF.

The V and J genes are TRBV5-6 and TRBJ2-3; 11 bases fit TRBD1. The CDR3 length is 15 residues. Trimming removed 0 bases from V and 6 bases from J; junction bases left unmatched: 3. Germline V gene lookup returns CDR1 SGHDT and CDR2 YYEEEE. The CDR3 is CASSLEDRGRDTQYF. CDR3 DNA sequence: TGTGCCAGCAGCTTGGAGGACAGGGGGCGGGATACGCAGTATTTT.

As regards this clonotype: A much more abundant neighbour one base away suggests this may be a read error. The chain recombines TRBV6-5 with TRBJ2-7, with D tentatively TRBD2 (6 bases). CDR3 length: 14 residues. Germline values: CDR1 MNHEY, CDR2 SVGAGI. Trimming pared 1 base from V and 7 bases from J, leaving 14 bases between. This CDR3 reads CASSYYVADNEQYF. The DNA for the CDR3 is TGTGCCAGCAGTTACTACGTAGCGGACAATGAGCAGTACTTC.

This chain uses TRBV6-6 with TRBJ2-7; D is possibly TRBD2 (7 bases). V was trimmed by 8 bases and J by 2 bases, leaving 25 bases between them. Germline loops: CDR1 MNHNY, CDR2 SVGAGI (reference sequence). The CDR3 extends over 17 amino acids. CDR3 in amino acids: CASLKGGRTVRPYEQYF. The DNA for the CDR3 is TGTGCCAGCCTAAAGGGGGGGAGGACCGTGAGGCCCTACGAGCAGTACTTC.

This clonotype showed up just once. Its ends do not fully match the called genes, so a read error is possible. The chain is built from TRBV24-1 and TRBJ1-5; 8 positions agree with TRBD1. The CDR3 has 14 amino acids. CDR1 is KGHDR, CDR2 SFDVKD, per germline. The CDR3 bases are TGTGCCACCAGTTTCGGACAGGGCGATCAGCCCCGGCATTTT. Translated, it gives CATSFGQGDQPRHF.

This clonotype turned up a few times. The chain is built from TRBV12-5 and TRBJ2-7; 11 bases are shared with TRBD1. The CDR3 length is 17 residues. Unmatched junction bases numbered 8, after V lost 2 bases and J lost 2 bases. Germline V lookup: CDR1 LGHNT, CDR2 FRNRAP. CDR3 sequence reads: CASGLSPGTGGTYEQYF. CDR3 nucleotides: TGTGCTAGTGGTTTGTCTCCCGGGACAGGGGGAACCTACGAGCAGTACTTC.

This chain joins TRBV20-1 and TRBJ2-3; TRBD1 is a possible D gene (7 bases). The V gene's germline CDR1 is DFQATT and CDR2 SNEGSKA (reference sequence). This CDR3 has 14 amino acids. The ends were cut back, 0 bases at V and 8 bases at J, with 15 bases in the middle. This chain's CDR3 is CSARDLRQGGTQYF. The CDR3 nucleotides are TGCAGTGCTAGAGATCTAAGACAGGGAGGTACGCAGTATTTT.

This chain uses TRBV25-1 with TRBJ2-4; possibly TRBD2 for D (5 bases). The germline V gene encodes CDR1 MGHDK and CDR2 SYGVNS. CDR3 length: 16 residues. Trimming cost V 4 bases and J 3 bases, with 16 bases left between them. In DNA, the CDR3 is TGTGCCAGCAGTGCTAGCTGGACCTTGGGCAAAAACATTCAGTACTTC. Protein sequence: CASSASWTLGKNIQYF.

The rearrangement uses TRBV4-1 and TRBJ1-2, with a weak D call TRBD1 (6 bases). CDR3 size: 15 residues. Looked up from germline, CDR1 is MGHRA and CDR2 is YSYEKL. The V end lost 4 bases, the J end lost 3 bases, and 15 bases lay between the germline ends. The CDR3 sequence: CASSPQGQNYYGYTF. DNA for the CDR3: TGCGCCAGCAGCCCCCAAGGACAGAATTACTATGGCTACACCTTC.

This clonotype was counted ten times or more. The V and J genes are TRBV6-2 or TRBV6-3 and TRBJ2-1, with TRBD2 identical over 7 bases. This CDR3 has 12 residues. Trimming removed 8 bases from V and 3 bases from J; junction bases left unmatched: 1. Germline V gene sequence: CDR1 MNHEY, CDR2 SVGEGT. The CDR3 nucleotides read TGTGCCAGCGGGACTAACTACAATGAGCAGTTCTTC. Its protein is CASGTNYNEQFF.

This clonotype was counted a few times. The chain joins TRBV29-1 to TRBJ1-2, with D unresolved. Germline V gene lookup returns CDR1 SQVTM and CDR2 ANQGSEA. The CDR3 is 10 amino acids. The V and J ends lost 5 bases and 3 bases respectively, with 4 bases between them. The CDR3 loop is CSVLHYGYTF. As DNA, the CDR3 is TGCAGCGTTCTCCACTATGGCTACACCTTC.

The CDR3 bases are TGTGCCAGCAGTTTGGGCTTATTGGGGGGGGCCTACAATGAGCAGTTCTTC. Translating it yields CASSLGLLGGAYNEQFF. The V gene is TRBV27, the J gene TRBJ2-1; 7 bases fit TRBD2. This CDR3 is built from 17 residues. CDR1 is MNHEY, CDR2 SMNVEV, per germline (reference sequence). V trimming: 3 bases; J trimming: 2 bases; junction bases outside the gene matches: 10.

The CDR3, as DNA: TGTGCCAGCAGTTTCCACGGGACAGGGGTCCTCTATAGCAATCAGCCCCAGCATTTT. Its protein product is CASSFHGTGVLYSNQPQHF. This chain uses TRBV12-3 or TRBV12-4 with TRBJ1-5; 10 bases map to TRBD1. V was pared by 3 bases and J by 0 bases, with 11 bases of the junction left unmatched. The CDR3 totals 19 residues.

Comments on this clonotype: Sequence at one end of the junction differs from germline and may be a read error. V is TRBV6-1 and J is TRBJ1-1; D is perhaps TRBD1 (5 bases). This CDR3 comprises 14 residues. Germline V gene lookup returns CDR1 MNHNS and CDR2 SASEGT. The CDR3 DNA is TGTCCCAGCAGCACGGGACGGACGAACACTGAAGCTTTCTTT. This sequence encodes CPSSTGRTNTEAFF.

This chain connects TRBV20-1 to TRBJ2-4, with D possibly TRBD2 on 5 matching bases. The J call may be mistaken, given a closer DNA end match to TRBJ2-7. The germline gives CDR1 DFQATT, CDR2 SNEGSKA (reference sequence). CDR3 length: 13 amino acids. This CDR3 is CSALPGSAYEQYF. In DNA form, the CDR3 reads TGCAGTGCTCTTCCGGGATCAGCCTACGAGCAGTACTTC.

A word on this clonotype: It is unclear where the CDR3 begins or ends on the DNA, so no DNA is shown, and the CDR3 is as TCRdb lists it. V is TRBV29-1 and J is TRBJ1-2; the table's D call, TRBD1, was not checked against the DNA. The CDR3 length equals 11 residues, ends included. Germline V gene lookup returns CDR1 SQVTM and CDR2 ANQGSEA. This chain's CDR3 is CSVTGDYGCTF.

There are a few counts of this clonotype. The rearrangement joins TRBV6-1 to TRBJ1-5; D call uncertain. The V gene lost 2 bases and the J gene lost 9 bases, with 11 bases spanning the gap. Germline CDR1 reads MNHNS; CDR2 reads SASEGT. The length of the CDR3 is 13 residues. CDR3 sequence reads: CASSETSALPQHF. CDR3 DNA: TGTGCCAGCAGTGAAACCTCCGCATTGCCCCAGCATTTT.

The rearrangement joins TRBV14 to TRBJ2-7, with D possibly TRBD1 on 6 matching bases. Per the germline V gene, CDR1 is SGHDN and CDR2 is FVKESK. This CDR3 spans 16 amino acids. V was clipped by 1 base and J by 0 bases, with 13 bases between them. This chain's CDR3 is CASSQGWGPRSYEQYF. The CDR3 bases are TGTGCCAGCAGCCAAGGTTGGGGGCCGCGCTCCTACGAGCAGTACTTC. Full variable domain (missing parts from reference TRBV14 and TRBJ2-7): EAGVTQFPSHSVIEKGQTVTLRCDPISGHDNLYWYRRVMGKEIKFLLHFVKESKQDESGMPNNRFLAERTGGTYSTLKVQPAELEDSGVYFCASSQGWGPRSYEQYFGPGTRLTVT.

The V gene is TRBV19, the J gene TRBJ2-7, with TRBD1 matching over 9 bases. This CDR3 contains 13 residues. CDR1 and CDR2 from the germline V gene are LNHDA and SQIVND (reference sequence). The junction had 3 bases not matched to a gene; V was cut back by 6 bases and J by 3 bases. The CDR3 protein is CASRQDRGYEQYF. The CDR3 coding sequence is TGTGCCAGTAGGCAGGACAGGGGCTACGAGCAGTACTTC.

This chain links TRBV6-5 with TRBJ1-5; no firm D call. V gave up 0 bases and J gave up 11 bases, with 14 bases separating them. Per the germline V gene, CDR1 is MNHEY and CDR2 is SVGAGI. The CDR3 is 14 residues long. The CDR3 DNA is TGTGCCAGCAGTTACTCCCCGGGTGAGAGGGCCCAGCATTTT. Translation: CASSYSPGERAQHF.